The rows below give T cell receptor beta chains drawn from one sample of a study of beta chain features in type 1 diabetes. Data came from immunoSEQ multiplex PCR; TCRdb stores just in-frame clones and leaves some out. The repertoire consists of under 300,000 clones, with around 20% occurring once and the leading ten covering less than 0.03%. The sequenced sample was naive CD4+ T cells from blood. The receptors come from a woman aged 40 to 50 with type 1 diabetes. CDR3s include the opening cysteine and the closing phenylalanine or tryptophan. The D gene is left open where the match is weak. Clone sizes are given selectively: once, few, many, or a class where the clone is expanded.

NA,14,TRBV4-2,NA,TRBJ2-3,CASSQMDTTDTQYF,TGTGCCAGCAGCCAGATGGACACGACAGATACGCAGTATTTT
once,14,TRBV30,NA,TRBJ1-4,CAWSGSGLGEKLFF,TGTGCCTGGAGTGGTAGTGGACTCGGTGAAAAACTGTTTTTT
NA,13,TRBV7-9,TRBD2,TRBJ2-1,CALDRGAGNEQFF,TGTGCCTTAGACCGGGGAGCGGGGAATGAGCAGTTCTTC
NA,14,TRBV9,TRBD2,TRBJ2-1,CASSARGGLREQFF,TGTGCCAGCAGCGCGCGGGGGGGACTGCGTGAGCAGTTCTTC
few,15,TRBV30,NA,TRBJ1-2,CAWSVAGAAMGGYTF,TGTGCCTGGAGTGTGGCAGGGGCGGCGATGGGAGGCTACACCTTC
few,16,TRBV4-1,NA,TRBJ2-1,CASSQDNSGASNEQFF,TGCGCCAGCAGCCAAGATAATAGCGGAGCCTCCAATGAGCAGTTCTTC
few,15,TRBV5-1,TRBD1,TRBJ2-2,CASSPDRENTGELFF,TGCGCCAGCAGTCCCGACAGGGAGAACACCGGGGAGCTGTTTTTT
NA,15,TRBV6-6,TRBD2,TRBJ2-7,CASSPLFSGSYEQYF,TGTGCCAGCAGTCCTCTGTTCAGCGGGAGCTACGAGCAGTACTTC
NA,13,TRBV4-3,NA,TRBJ1-6,CASSQDRGRPLHF,TGCGCCAGCAGCCAAGATAGGGGCAGACCCCTCCACTTT
NA,15,TRBV7-3,TRBD2,TRBJ2-3,CASSLRLAGTDTQYF,TGTGCCAGCAGCTTAAGACTAGCGGGCACAGATACGCAGTATTTT
few,15,TRBV11-2,TRBD1,TRBJ1-1,CASSLAGTGNTEAFF,TGTGCCAGCAGCTTAGCCGGGACAGGGAACACTGAAGCTTTCTTT
NA,13,TRBV28,NA,TRBJ2-7,CASTLDWAYEQYF,TGTGCCAGCACCCTCGACTGGGCCTACGAGCAGTACTTC
NA,17,TRBV7-8,TRBD1,TRBJ2-5,CASSPRWAGGAWETQYF,TGTGCCAGCAGCCCCCGCTGGGCAGGGGGAGCGTGGGAGACCCAGTACTTC
NA,15,TRBV28,NA,TRBJ1-1,CASSLWAGLNTEAFF,TGTGCCAGCAGTTTATGGGCAGGCTTGAACACTGAAGCTTTCTTT
NA,16,TRBV30,TRBD1,TRBJ1-5,CAWSLTGGPSNQPQHF,TGTGCCTGGAGTCTGACAGGGGGCCCGAGCAATCAGCCCCAGCATTTT
few,15,TRBV6-6,TRBD1,TRBJ2-7,CASSSGTAEIYEQYF,TGTGCCAGCAGTTCTGGGACAGCTGAGATCTACGAGCAGTACTTC
NA,14,TRBV28,TRBD1,TRBJ1-1,CASSQTGVETEAFF,TGTGCCAGCAGTCAGACAGGGGTGGAGACTGAAGCTTTCTTT
few,12,TRBV30,TRBD1,TRBJ1-2,CAYSTGGYGYTF,TGTGCCTACTCGACAGGGGGGTATGGCTACACCTTC
few,16,TRBV2,TRBD1,TRBJ2-1,CASSPTLQGAGGEQFF,TGTGCCAGCAGTCCTACCCTTCAGGGGGCAGGGGGTGAGCAGTTCTTC
few,20,TRBV4-2,TRBD2,TRBJ2-1,CASSQDGTSGIRVKGNEQFF,TGTGCCAGCAGCCAAGATGGGACTAGCGGGATCAGGGTAAAGGGCAATGAGCAGTTCTTC
NA,12,TRBV6-6,NA,TRBJ1-2,CASSTNRDGYTF,TGTGCCAGCAGTACAAACAGGGATGGCTACACCTTC
NA,14,TRBV2,TRBD2,TRBJ2-5,CASNLGGGQETQYF,TGTGCCAGCAATCTGGGCGGGGGACAAGAGACCCAGTACTTC
few,14,TRBV30,NA,TRBJ2-6,CAWTPTAGANVLTF,TGTGCCTGGACCCCGACAGCTGGGGCCAACGTCCTGACTTTC
few,13,TRBV30,NA,TRBJ1-3,CAYSRSSGNTIYF,TGTGCCTATTCCCGGAGCTCTGGAAACACCATATATTTT